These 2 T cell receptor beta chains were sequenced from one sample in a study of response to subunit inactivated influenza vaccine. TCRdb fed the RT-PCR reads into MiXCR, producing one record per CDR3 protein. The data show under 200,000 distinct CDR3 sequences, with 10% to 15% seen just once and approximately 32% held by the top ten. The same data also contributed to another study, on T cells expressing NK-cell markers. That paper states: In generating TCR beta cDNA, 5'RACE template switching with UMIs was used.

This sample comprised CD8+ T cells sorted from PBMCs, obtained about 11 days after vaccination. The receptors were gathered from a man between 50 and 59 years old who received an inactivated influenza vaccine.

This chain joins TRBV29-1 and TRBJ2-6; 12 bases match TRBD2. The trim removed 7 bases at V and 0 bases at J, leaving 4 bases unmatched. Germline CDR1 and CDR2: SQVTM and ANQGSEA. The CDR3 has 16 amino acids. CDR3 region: CSALTSGGSGANVLTF. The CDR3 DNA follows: TGCAGCGCCCTGACTAGCGGGGGCTCTGGGGCCAACGTCCTGACTTTC. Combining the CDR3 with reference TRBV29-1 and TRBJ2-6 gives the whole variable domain SAVISQKPSRDICQRGTSLTIQCQVDSQVTMMFWYRQQPGQSLTLIATANQGSEATYESGFVIDKFPISRPNLTFSTLTVSNMSPEDSSIYLCSALTSGGSGANVLTFGAGSRLTVL.

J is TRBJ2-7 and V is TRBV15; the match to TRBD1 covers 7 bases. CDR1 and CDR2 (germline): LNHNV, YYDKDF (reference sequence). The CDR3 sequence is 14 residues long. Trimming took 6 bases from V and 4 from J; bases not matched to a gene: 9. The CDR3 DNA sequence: TGTGCCACCAGTCCTAGCAGGGGGATTTACGAGCAGTACTTC. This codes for CATSPSRGIYEQYF.